A single sample gave rise to the 24 T cell receptor beta chains below, sequenced in a study of Graves' ophthalmopathy and Graves' hyperthyroidism. TCR beta CDR3 regions were amplified from RNA transcripts. An opening RT-PCR round employed HTBI primers and preceded a second-round multiplex PCR. From the multiplex PCR reads, TCRdb called clonotypes with MiXCR, one entry per CDR3 protein. Among hundreds of thousands of distinct CDR3 sequences, 35% to 45% were seen once, and the ten largest hold 3.3%. The sequencing input was peripheral blood. These receptors all stem from an adult man with Graves' ophthalmopathy.

This clonotype was counted ten times or more. J is TRBJ1-4 and V is TRBV10-3; a weak D match, TRBD1 (6 bases). The CDR3 runs to 16 residues. Germline V gene data show CDR1 as ENHRY and CDR2 as SYGVKD. Trimming left V 10 bases short and J 5 bases short, with 23 bases between. CDR3 in amino acids: CASKLHGGRGNEKLFF. The CDR3, as DNA: TGTGCCAGCAAATTACACGGCGGCAGGGGCAATGAAAAACTGTTTTTT.

This rearrangement joins TRBV29-1 to TRBJ2-5; D is perhaps TRBD2 (6 bases). The germline V and J ends were trimmed by 0 bases and 1 base, with 6 bases remaining between them. CDR1 SQVTM and CDR2 ANQGSEA come from the germline V gene. This CDR3 region has 13 residues. CDR3 coding DNA: TGCAGCGTTGAAGAGGGGGGCCAAGAGACCCAGTACTTC. Its translation: CSVEEGGQETQYF. Based on the CDR3 plus reference TRBV29-1 and TRBJ2-5, the full variable domain is SAVISQKPSRDICQRGTSLTIQCQVDSQVTMMFWYRQQPGQSLTLIATANQGSEATYESGFVIDKFPISRPNLTFSTLTVSNMSPEDSSIYLCSVEEGGQETQYFGPGTRLLVL.

This rearrangement joins TRBV20-1 to TRBJ1-2, with TRBD1 matching over 9 bases. Germline V gene data show CDR1 as DFQATT and CDR2 as SNEGSKA (reference sequence). The CDR3 loop spans 13 amino acids. V gave up 5 bases and J gave up 4 bases; unmatched junction bases: 5. The CDR3 region has the DNA TGCAGTGCTGGGGACAGGGAAGGCTATGGCTACACCTTC. Protein: CSAGDREGYGYTF.

As concerns this clonotype: This could be a read error, since a much larger clone is one nucleotide away. This sequence joins TRBV12-5 and TRBJ1-2, with D uncertain. This CDR3 spans 14 amino acids. Germline V gene sequence: CDR1 LGHNT, CDR2 FRNRAP. The V and J ends lost 2 bases and 6 bases respectively, with 13 bases between them. In DNA, the CDR3 is TGTGCTAGTGGTTTGTGGTCTTCTGGTGATGGCTACACCTTC. Translation: CASGLWSSGDGYTF.

As concerns this clonotype: Mismatch with germline at one junction end may stem from a read error. The rearrangement joins TRBV15 to TRBJ1-1, with D unclear. This CDR3 is built from 13 residues. Germline loops: CDR1 LNHNV, CDR2 YYDKDF (reference sequence). Here the CDR3 DNA reads TGCGCCACCAGCAGCCAAGTAAGCACTGAAGCTTTCTTT. Translating it yields CATSSQVSTEAFF.

The chain carries TRBV9 and TRBJ1-2, with TRBD1 matching over 11 bases. The CDR3 consists of 16 residues. V trimming: 3 bases; J trimming: 8 bases; junction bases outside the gene matches: 12. CDR1 SGDLS and CDR2 YYNGEE come from the germline V gene. The CDR3 protein is CASSDRRAGTGGGYTF. CDR3 sequence (DNA): TGTGCCAGCAGCGATCGACGAGCCGGGACAGGGGGAGGCTACACCTTC.

Regarding this clonotype: This may stem from a read error, because a much larger clone lies one nucleotide away. The V and J genes are TRBV25-1 and TRBJ2-5, with 11 bases aligning to TRBD1. Germline assignment: CDR1 MGHDK and CDR2 SYGVNS. The CDR3 totals 14 residues. V shed 8 bases, J shed 7 bases, and the junction held 9 bases outside the gene matches. The CDR3 DNA follows: TGTGCCAGCGGCTTGGGACAGGGGGGGGTGACCCAGTACTTC. It specifies CASGLGQGGVTQYF.

The sample holds many counts of this clonotype. The chain couples TRBV7-2 to TRBJ1-5, with D unclear. CDR1 and CDR2 (germline): SGHTA, FQGNSA. The V end was cut by 5 bases, the J end by 3 bases, with 5 bases between. The CDR3 covers 12 residues. This CDR3 reads CASSPYNQPQHF. CDR3 nucleotides: TGTGCCAGCAGCCCGTACAATCAGCCCCAGCATTTT.

A word on this clonotype: A much larger clone sits a single nucleotide away, making a read error possible. This sequence joins TRBV4-3 and TRBJ2-7, with TRBD2 matching 7 bases. This CDR3 spans 15 amino acids. Germline V gene data show CDR1 as LGHNA and CDR2 as YSLEER. Unmatched junction bases numbered 8, after V lost 1 base and J lost 5 bases. CDR3 sequence: CASSQGWGGLDEQYF. The CDR3 coding sequence is TGCGCCAGCAGCCAAGGGTGGGGAGGGCTTGACGAGCAGTACTTC.

This chain links TRBV27 with TRBJ1-2; D is ambiguous. Germline CDR1 reads MNHEY; CDR2 reads SMNVEV (reference sequence). V was shortened by 0 bases and J by 4 bases, with 12 bases between the two germline ends. The CDR3 is 15 amino acids. The DNA for the CDR3 is TGTGCCAGCAGTTTATCGACAACATCTAGCTATGGCTACACCTTC. Protein product: CASSLSTTSSYGYTF.

This clonotype has at least ten counts. The chain combines TRBV10-3 with TRBJ2-5; the D is unclear. Between the trimmed V and J ends, which lost 3 bases and 5 bases, there was a span of 13 bases. There are 14 residues in the CDR3. The germline CDR1 and CDR2 sequences are ENHRY and SYGVKD. The CDR3 sequence: CAISEKGLWETQYF. CDR3 DNA: TGTGCCATCAGTGAAAAGGGTTTATGGGAGACCCAGTACTTC.

Concerning this clonotype itself: A clone one base away is much larger, so this may be a read error. The conserved phenylalanine or tryptophan is not found at the CDR3 terminus, so this likely reflects a read error. The genes are TRBV12-3 or TRBV12-4 and TRBJ2-7; D gene unclear. V was trimmed by 5 bases and J by 6 bases, leaving 14 bases between them. The CDR3 covers 13 residues. The DNA for the CDR3 is TGTGCCAGCAGTCTAGATGGTCCTCGCGAGCAGTACTGC. This translates into CASSLDGPREQYC.

Concerning this clonotype: One end of the junction fails to match germline, which may point to a read error. This chain's CDR3 is CASSAPGAGGSYEQYF. The CDR3 nucleotides read TGTGCCAGCAGTGCCCCGGGGGCGGGAGGCTCCTACGAGCAGTACTTC. This sequence joins TRBV10-3 and TRBJ2-7, with 8 bases lining up with TRBD2. Germline V CDR1 and CDR2: ENHRY, SYGVKD. The CDR3 totals 16 residues.

V and J are TRBV9 and TRBJ2-2; 7 nucleotides align to TRBD1. The CDR3 has 15 residues. The germline gives CDR1 SGDLS, CDR2 YYNGEE. V dropped 0 bases and J dropped 6; count of bases not matched to a gene: 5. The CDR3 sequence is CASSVVIGGPGELFF. CDR3 nucleotides: TGTGCCAGCAGCGTAGTTATAGGGGGCCCCGGGGAGCTGTTTTTT.

This clonotype was seen repeatedly, ten times or more. The chain is built from TRBV12-3 or TRBV12-4 and TRBJ1-3; no firm D call. V lost 4 bases and J 2 bases, leaving 9 bases between the germline ends. CDR3 length equals 14 residues. DNA of the CDR3: TGTGCCAGCAGTTCTGAGGGCACTGGAAACACCATATATTTT. Its protein is CASSSEGTGNTIYF.

Worth noting for this clonotype: Germline and junction disagree at one end, which may indicate a read error. The chain carries TRBV25-1 and TRBJ1-1; a weak D match, TRBD1 (5 bases). The length of the CDR3 is 16 residues. Germline V gene lookup returns CDR1 MGHDK and CDR2 SYGVNS. The CDR3 region has the DNA TGTGCCAGCAGTGAAATAACGAGGCAGGGAATTACTGAAGCTCTCTTT. It translates to CASSEITRQGITEALF.

There are many counts of this clonotype. The J gene is TRBJ1-2, the V gene TRBV19; 7 positions agree with TRBD1. The CDR3 spans 16 residues. V gave up 6 bases and J gave up 3 bases; unmatched junction bases: 13. CDR1 and CDR2 (germline): LNHDA, SQIVND (reference sequence). The CDR3 loop is CASRGSTGLLHYGYTF. CDR3 DNA: TGTGCCAGTAGAGGGTCGACAGGGCTTCTCCACTATGGCTACACCTTC.

In its sample, this clonotype was seen a few times. The J gene is TRBJ1-2, the V gene TRBV30; D might be TRBD1 (5 bases). The CDR3 covers 13 residues. Trimming took 1 base from V and 4 from J, leaving 10 bases between them. Germline V lookup: CDR1 GTSNPN, CDR2 SVGIG (reference sequence). The CDR3 region is CAWSARGVYGYTF. The DNA for the CDR3 is TGTGCCTGGAGTGCGAGGGGTGTCTATGGCTACACCTTC.

This clonotype was recorded at least ten times. The chain couples TRBV10-3 to TRBJ2-5; D may match TRBD1 or TRBD2 (5 bases each). In germline, CDR1 is ENHRY, CDR2 SYGVKD. V lost 3 bases to trimming and J lost 4 bases, with 18 bases between them. CDR3 length equals 16 residues. The DNA of the CDR3 is TGTGCCATCAGTGACCCGTTCGAGGGGTGGGTAGAGACCCAGTACTTC. Residues: CAISDPFEGWVETQYF.

Of note for this clonotype: The conserved closing phenylalanine or tryptophan is absent in this CDR3, likely reflecting a read error. Because the CDR3's place on the DNA is in doubt, the DNA is left out and the CDR3 is given as listed by TCRdb. This CDR3 is CASKGQGRMGKV. This sequence joins TRBV2 and TRBJ1-1; the DNA was not compared with TRBD1, the D call given in the table. Looked up from germline, CDR1 is SNHLY and CDR2 is FYNNEI. The length of the CDR3 is 12 amino acids, counting both ends.

The genes are TRBV6-9 and TRBJ1-1, with D uncertain. Germline V gene lookup returns CDR1 MNHGY and CDR2 SVAAGI. The CDR3 is 13 residues long. Trimming cost V 3 bases and J 3 bases, with 8 bases left between them. DNA of the CDR3: TGTGCCAGCAGTTACTCAGGATACACTGAAGCTTTCTTT. Translating gives CASSYSGYTEAFF.

At least ten counts were recorded for this clonotype. This sequence joins TRBV7-2 and TRBJ1-3; D unresolved. The ends were cut back, 4 bases at V and 4 bases at J, with 8 bases in the middle. The CDR3 consists of 13 residues. CDR1 SGHTA and CDR2 FQGNSA come from the germline V gene. CDR3 protein: CASSSGRGNTIYF. Here the CDR3 DNA reads TGTGCCAGCAGCTCTGGACGAGGAAACACCATATATTTT.

The J gene is TRBJ1-1, the V gene TRBV29-1, with D unclear. V lost 7 bases, J lost 0 bases, and 12 bases lay in between. CDR3 length: 13 amino acids. Germline lookup yields CDR1 SQVTM and CDR2 ANQGSEA. The CDR3: CSAKRTVNTEAFF. DNA for the CDR3: TGCAGCGCAAAAAGAACCGTGAACACTGAAGCTTTCTTT.

This clonotype was counted between two and nine times. The chain links TRBV5-1 to TRBJ1-5; weak D call: TRBD1 (6 bases). Trimming removed 4 bases from V and 4 bases from J, with 18 bases in between. The germline CDR1 and CDR2 sequences are SGHRS and YFSETQ. This CDR3 is 16 amino acids long. This CDR3 reads CASSEGQLEGNQPQHF. DNA of the CDR3: TGCGCCAGCAGCGAAGGACAGCTAGAAGGGAATCAGCCCCAGCATTTT.